Listed below are T cell receptor beta chains from one sample, sequenced in a study of yellow fever vaccine responses in identical twins. From the RT-PCR reads, TCRdb called clonotypes with MiXCR, one entry per CDR3 protein. The data contain 2,000 to 2,500 distinct CDR3 sequences, roughly 80% of them seen just once; the ten biggest clones take up 2.8%. The sequences come from T cells from blood (PBMCs), unsorted or a sorted subset (not recorded which), collected before or after yellow fever vaccination (not recorded which). These receptors all stem from a young woman who received the yellow fever vaccine. CDR3s include the opening cysteine and the closing phenylalanine or tryptophan. D genes are given only for firm matches.

-,TRBJ2-3,TRBV29-1,TGCAGCGTTGAAGATCGTGCGGGCCGCACAGATACGCAGTATTTT,CSVEDRAGRTDTQYF
-,TRBJ2-5,TRBV11-2,TGTGCCAGCAGCCCTCAGATCAGGGAGGAGACCCAGTACTTC,CASSPQIREETQYF
-,TRBJ1-2,TRBV5-6,TGTGCCAGCAGCTTCAAGGACGGGCTCTATGGCTACACCTTC,CASSFKDGLYGYTF
-,TRBJ2-1,TRBV28,TGTGCCAGCAGTTTTATTTTGGGTGGGGCCAGTGAGCAGTTCTTC,CASSFILGGASEQFF
-,TRBJ2-3,TRBV20-1,TGCAGTGCTAGGACTAGCACAGATACGCAGTATTTT,CSARTSTDTQYF
-,TRBJ1-2,TRBV2,TGTGCCAGCAGTGAAGGGGGCGAAAAAAAATTC,CASSEGGEKKF
TRBD2,TRBJ2-1,TRBV10-3,TGTGCCATCAGTCCAGAACTAGCGGGATTGTACAATGAGCAGTTCTTC,CAISPELAGLYNEQFF
-,TRBJ2-1,TRBV12-3/TRBV12-4,TGTGCCAGCAGCCTACCCAGGGGGGGGGACTCCGGGGGCAATGAGCAGTTCTTC,CASSLPRGGDSGGNEQFF
TRBD2,TRBJ2-1,TRBV11-1,TGTGCCAGCAGCTTACGGGGGGACTACAATGAGCAGTTCTTC,CASSLRGDYNEQFF
-,TRBJ2-2,TRBV2,TGTGCCAGCAGTGAGGAGGGGGGAGCCCGGACCGGGGAGCTGTTTTTT,CASSEEGGARTGELFF
-,TRBJ2-1,TRBV2,TGTGCCAGCAGTGAATGGTTGGGGCAGTTCTTC,CASSEWLGQFF
TRBD1,TRBJ1-2,TRBV28,TGTGCCAGCAGTCCGACAGGGGCGAACTATGGCTACACCTTC,CASSPTGANYGYTF
-,TRBJ1-4,TRBV24-1,TGTGCCACCAGTGATCGTTATGGGGCTAATGAAAAACTGTTTTTT,CATSDRYGANEKLFF
-,TRBJ2-1,TRBV29-1,TGCAGCGTTGGAACACTTCCAGGTAATGAGCAGTTCTTC,CSVGTLPGNEQFF
-,TRBJ1-2,TRBV10-3,TGTGCCATCAGTGATGGGTCTCTACGGCCCGGCTACACCTTC,CAISDGSLRPGYTF
-,TRBJ2-2,TRBV15,TGTGCCACCAGCAGAGTCGGCAGTCTGTACGCCGGGGAGCTGTTTTTT,CATSRVGSLYAGELFF
-,TRBJ2-3,TRBV15,TGTGCCACCAGCAGGGGGGCAGCGGTCACAGATACGCAGTATTTT,CATSRGAAVTDTQYF